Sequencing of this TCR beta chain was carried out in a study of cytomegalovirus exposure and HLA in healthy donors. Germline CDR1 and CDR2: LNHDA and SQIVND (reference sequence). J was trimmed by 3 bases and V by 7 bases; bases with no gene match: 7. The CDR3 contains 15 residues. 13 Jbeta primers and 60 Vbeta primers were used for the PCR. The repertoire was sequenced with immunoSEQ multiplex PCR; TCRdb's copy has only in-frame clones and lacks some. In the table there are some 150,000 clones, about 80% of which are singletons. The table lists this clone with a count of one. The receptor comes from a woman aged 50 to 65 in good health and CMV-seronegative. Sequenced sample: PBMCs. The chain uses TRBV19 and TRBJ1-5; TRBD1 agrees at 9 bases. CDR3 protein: CASTPGTGNNQPQHF. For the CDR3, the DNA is TGTGCCAGTACCCCCGGGACAGGGAACAATCAGCCCCAGCATTTT.